The clone carrying this T cell receptor (beta chain) was counted once. Its target is unknown. Looked up from germline, CDR1 is LNHNV and CDR2 is YYDKDF (reference sequence). V shed 3 bases and J shed 0 bases, with 6 bases lying between them. This CDR3 has 14 residues. On cycle 4 day 1 and cycle 7 day 1, as well as at baseline, blood was sampled. Profiled with immunoSEQ multiplex PCR; TCRdb holds only in-frame clones, not every one. The sample shows around 72,000 clones, 82% of them seen only once. These data are taken from a study of OX40 agonist ivuxolimab in advanced cancers. General study results and limits: Averaging showed that CD8+ T cells had more expanded clones than CD4+ did.

The source material was CD4+ or CD8+ T cells sorted from blood, sampled in a trial of the OX40 agonist ivuxolimab. This sequence joins TRBV15 and TRBJ2-1, with a possible D match to TRBD2 (6 bases). The sequence derives from an adult with an advanced solid tumor such as melanoma, head and neck, liver or kidney cancer. CDR3 DNA sequence: TGTGCCACCAGCAGCGGGAGCTCCTACAATGAGCAGTTCTTC. As protein: CATSSGSSYNEQFF.